The source of this TCR beta chain is a study of shared clonotypes between healthy human individuals (dated by TCRdb to 2019 to 2021). Notes on the research overall: A few men and a couple of women, aged 18 to 49 years, made up the cohort. Blood TCR repertoires of roughly 5 healthy adults were deeply sequenced to estimate repertoire size and the extent of clonotype sharing between individuals. For each donor, CD4 naive and CD4 memory were each given three plates, CD8 naive was given two plates, and CD8 memory was given one plate. Libraries were prepared and TCR repertoires were sequenced by different laboratories using diverse techniques, in order to increase sequencing depth and limit assay-specific biases. Between about 0.94 and 8.9 billion PBMCs per donor were obtained by leukapheresis.

Using the deep immunoSEQ assay, multiplex PCR amplified TCR CDR3 regions from genomic DNA. Extracted genomic DNA from each cell subset was distributed evenly across all wells of several immunoSEQ 96-well plates, and each plate was treated as a replicate. For sorted subsets, about 200 ng genomic DNA, equal to 30,000 to 35,000 T cell genomes, was loaded into each replicate PCR. The purified libraries were quantified using a Qubit 3.0 fluorometer, sized with a Bioanalyzer 2100, and then quantified again using the KAPA Library Quantification kit. A separate single-read 150-cycle Illumina NextSeq 550 flow cell was used to sequence each immunoSEQ 96-well plate. The authors processed their data as follows. The immunoSEQ output contained only junctional sequences without quality scores, so filtering could not match that applied to full-length reads. Sequences were annotated with PyIR, a Python wrapper for IgBLAST v1.9, using IMGT germline references to assign V/J genes and CDR3. Reads with weak V/J assignments (E-value above 1e-6), missing CDR3, stop codons, out-of-frame junctions, or ambiguous translated residues were removed. V3J clonotypes were defined as sequences sharing the same inferred V gene, J gene, and CDR3 amino acid sequence. To compute the percentage overlap between repertoires, the number of shared unique clonotypes was divided by the size of the smaller repertoire. RTK rarefaction, the Chao1 estimator, and Recon v2.1 estimates of unobserved clonotypes were used to assess repertoire richness. OLGA was used to compute generation probabilities for all TCRbeta clonotypes that the gDNA method yielded from a few donors. TCRdb stores this immuneACCESS table with in-frame sequences only. Part of the clones is absent; in the studies checked, under half of the shortfall reflects unresolved V genes, and no reason is known for the rest. The V and J calls and the clone size are those of that table, but D and trimming were determined from the DNA. The sample table records 950,000 to 1,300,000 clones; about three quarters of these occur just once. Of the sample, about 1.4% falls within the top ten clones.

The research as a whole found: Clonotypes shared by all four sorted-subset donors showed higher generation probabilities than non-shared clonotypes. Because the study included only a small number of donors, the genetic and exposure-history diversity represented was limited. Only blood was sampled, and tissue TCR repertoires likely differ from those in blood. Across four donors, approximately 5% of naive CD4, 3% to 3.5% of naive CD8, roughly 2.2% of memory CD4, and 0.4% to 0.45% of memory CD8 clonotypes were shared. Based on pairwise subsampling, the degree of clonotype sharing among donors was expected to be affected by sequencing depth. Rarefaction of sorted-subset datasets indicated incomplete sequencing despite the large sequencing depth. Naive subsets generally had larger estimated clonotype richness than memory subsets.

From a lookup of the germline V gene, CDR1 and CDR2 are ENHRY and SYGVKD. V is shortened by 3 bases, J by 2 bases, and the region joining them spans 6 bases. The CDR3 runs 13 amino acids, cysteine and phenylalanine included. Only the CDR3 DNA stays, 39 bases, in frame from base 1. This clone has a single count. No antigen is known for it. The record has no base qualities; no much larger clone is one base away. Donors were healthy HIV-negative adults with no recently reported acute infections or vaccinations. All donors were Caucasian adults living in Nashville, Tennessee, USA. CD4+ T cells were enriched through magnetic negative selection, after which naive cells were positively selected on CD45RA and the remaining negative fraction served as the memory subset. Blood was obtained by leukapheresis, after which PBMCs were separated by Ficoll-Histopaque density gradient centrifugation and cryopreserved in liquid nitrogen vapor phase. Purity and quantity of every magnetically sorted T cell population were checked by analytical flow cytometry. Genomic DNA was isolated from each sorted fraction and quantified by UV absorbance on a Nanodrop 2000c.

Sequencing was done on a sample of memory CD4+ T cells sorted from blood. The cell subset or site label of this sample denotes: CD45RA-negative fraction. The rearranged segments are TRBV10-3 and TRBJ2-3, with the D segment identity uncertain. This TCR derives from a man aged 18 to 29 in good health. The CDR3 protein is CAISDGYTDTQYF. The DNA sequence follows: TGTGCCATCAGTGACGGCTACACAGATACGCAGTATTTT.